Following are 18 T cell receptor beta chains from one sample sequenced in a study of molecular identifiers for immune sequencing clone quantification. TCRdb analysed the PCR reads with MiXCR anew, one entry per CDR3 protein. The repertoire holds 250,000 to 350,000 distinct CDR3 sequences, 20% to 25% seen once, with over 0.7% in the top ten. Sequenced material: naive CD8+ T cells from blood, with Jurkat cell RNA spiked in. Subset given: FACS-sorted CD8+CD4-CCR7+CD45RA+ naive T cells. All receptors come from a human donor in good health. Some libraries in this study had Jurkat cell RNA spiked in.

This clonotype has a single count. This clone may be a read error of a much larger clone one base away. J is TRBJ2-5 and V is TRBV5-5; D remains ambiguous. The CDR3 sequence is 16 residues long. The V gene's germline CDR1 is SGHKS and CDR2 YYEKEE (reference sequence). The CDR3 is CVSSSNPTAYQETQYF. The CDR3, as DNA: TGTGTCAGCAGCTCCAACCCCACAGCGTACCAAGAGACCCAGTACTTC.

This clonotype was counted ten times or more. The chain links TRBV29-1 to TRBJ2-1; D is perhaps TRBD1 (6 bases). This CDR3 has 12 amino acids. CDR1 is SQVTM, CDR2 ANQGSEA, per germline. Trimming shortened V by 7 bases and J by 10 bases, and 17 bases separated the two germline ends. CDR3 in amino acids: CSAQGSKEEQFF. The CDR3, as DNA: TGCAGCGCACAGGGATCCAAAGAGGAGCAGTTCTTC.

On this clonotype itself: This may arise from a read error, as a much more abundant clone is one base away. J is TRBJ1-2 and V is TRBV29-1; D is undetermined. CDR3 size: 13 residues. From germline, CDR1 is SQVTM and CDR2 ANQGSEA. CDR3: CSVDRRANYGYAF. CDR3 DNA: TGCAGCGTTGACAGAAGAGCTAACTATGGCTACGCCTTC.

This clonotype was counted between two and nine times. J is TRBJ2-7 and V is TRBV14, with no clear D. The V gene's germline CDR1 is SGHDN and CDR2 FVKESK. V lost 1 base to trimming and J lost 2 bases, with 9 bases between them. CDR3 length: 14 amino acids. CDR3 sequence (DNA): TGTGCCAGCAGCCAAGCGCACGGTGCCTACGAGCAGTACTTC. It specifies CASSQAHGAYEQYF.

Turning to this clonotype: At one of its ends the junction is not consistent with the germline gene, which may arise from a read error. CDR3 coding DNA: TGTTCCAGCAGCTGGGACCTGAACACTGAAGCTTTCTTT. This codes for CSSSWDLNTEAFF. The chain couples TRBV6-2 or TRBV6-3 to TRBJ1-1; the D gene is possibly TRBD1 (5 bases). From germline, CDR1 is MNHEY and CDR2 SVGEGT. The CDR3 extends over 13 amino acids.

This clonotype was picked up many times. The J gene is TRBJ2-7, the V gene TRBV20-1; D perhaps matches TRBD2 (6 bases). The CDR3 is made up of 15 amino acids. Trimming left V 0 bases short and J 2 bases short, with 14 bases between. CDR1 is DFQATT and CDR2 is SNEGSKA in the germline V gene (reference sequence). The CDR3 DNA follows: TGCAGTGCTAGAGATCTATGGGACTCCGCCTACGAGCAGTACTTC. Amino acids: CSARDLWDSAYEQYF.

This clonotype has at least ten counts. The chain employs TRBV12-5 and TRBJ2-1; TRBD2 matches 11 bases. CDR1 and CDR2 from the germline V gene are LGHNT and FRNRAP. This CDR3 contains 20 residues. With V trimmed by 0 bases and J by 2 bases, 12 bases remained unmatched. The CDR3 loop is CASGLVTSYSGGAPYNEQFF. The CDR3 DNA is TGTGCTAGTGGTTTGGTCACGTCCTATAGCGGGGGGGCCCCCTACAATGAGCAGTTCTTC.

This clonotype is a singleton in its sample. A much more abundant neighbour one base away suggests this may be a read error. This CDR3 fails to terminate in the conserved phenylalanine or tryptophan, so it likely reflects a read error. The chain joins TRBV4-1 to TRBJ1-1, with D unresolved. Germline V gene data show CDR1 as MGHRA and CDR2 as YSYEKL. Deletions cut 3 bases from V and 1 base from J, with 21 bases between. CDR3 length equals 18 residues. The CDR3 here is CASSQSLKYKVTNTEAFS. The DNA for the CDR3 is TGCGCCAGCAGCCAGAGTTTAAAGTATAAGGTCACGAACACTGAAGCTTTCTCT.

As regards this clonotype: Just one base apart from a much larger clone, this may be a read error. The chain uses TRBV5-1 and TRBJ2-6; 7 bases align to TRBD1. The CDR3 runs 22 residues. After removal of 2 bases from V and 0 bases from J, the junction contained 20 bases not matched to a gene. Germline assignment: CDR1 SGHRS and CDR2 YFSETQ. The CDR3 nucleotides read TGCGCCAGCAGCTTTCCTTGGACAGGACGACCCACATCATACTCTGGGGCCAACGTCCTGACTTTC. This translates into CASSFPWTGRPTSYSGANVLTF. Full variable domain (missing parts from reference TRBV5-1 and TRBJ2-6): KAGVTQTPRYLIKTRGQQVTLSCSPISGHRSVSWYQQTPGQGLQFLFEYFSETQRNKGNFPGRFSGRQFSNSRSEMNVSTLELGDSALYLCASSFPWTGRPTSYSGANVLTFGAGSRLTVL.

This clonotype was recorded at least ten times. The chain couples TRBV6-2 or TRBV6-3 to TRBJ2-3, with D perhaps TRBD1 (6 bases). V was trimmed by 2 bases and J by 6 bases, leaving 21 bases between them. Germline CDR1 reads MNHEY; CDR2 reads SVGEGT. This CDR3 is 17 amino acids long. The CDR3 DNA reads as TGTGCCAGCAGTTACGCTGGTCCAGGGGAGCGCCTGGATACGCAGTATTTT. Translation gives CASSYAGPGERLDTQYF.

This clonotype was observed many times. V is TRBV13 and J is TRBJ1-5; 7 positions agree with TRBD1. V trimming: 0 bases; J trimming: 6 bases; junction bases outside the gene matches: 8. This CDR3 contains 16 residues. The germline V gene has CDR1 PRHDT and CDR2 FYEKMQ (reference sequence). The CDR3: CASSLGTGDRGQPQHF. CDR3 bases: TGTGCCAGCAGCTTAGGAACAGGGGACCGGGGTCAGCCCCAGCATTTT.

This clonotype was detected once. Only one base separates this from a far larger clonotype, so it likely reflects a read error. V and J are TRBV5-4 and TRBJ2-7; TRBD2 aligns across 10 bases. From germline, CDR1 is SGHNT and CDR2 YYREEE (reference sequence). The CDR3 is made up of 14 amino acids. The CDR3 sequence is CVSSPRTSGYEQYF. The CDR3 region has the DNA TGTGTCAGCAGCCCAAGGACTAGCGGCTACGAGCAGTACTTC.

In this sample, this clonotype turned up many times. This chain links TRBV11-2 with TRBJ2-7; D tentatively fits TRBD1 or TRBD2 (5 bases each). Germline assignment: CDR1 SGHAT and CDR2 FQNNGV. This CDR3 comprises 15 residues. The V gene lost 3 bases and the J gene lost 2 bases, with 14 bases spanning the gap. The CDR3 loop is CASSLGTEYTYEQYF. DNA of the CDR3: TGTGCCAGCAGCTTGGGGACCGAATATACCTACGAGCAGTACTTC.

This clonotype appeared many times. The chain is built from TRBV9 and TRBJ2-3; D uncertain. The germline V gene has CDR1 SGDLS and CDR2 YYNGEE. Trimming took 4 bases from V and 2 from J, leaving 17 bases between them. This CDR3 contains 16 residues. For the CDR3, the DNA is TGTGCCAGCAGCAACGGTCGTGACCTCTACACAGATACGCAGTATTTT. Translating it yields CASSNGRDLYTDTQYF.

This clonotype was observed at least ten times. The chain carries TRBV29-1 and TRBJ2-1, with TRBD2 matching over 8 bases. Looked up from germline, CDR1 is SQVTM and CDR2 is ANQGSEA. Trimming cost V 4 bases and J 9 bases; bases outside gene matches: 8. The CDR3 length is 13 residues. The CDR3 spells CSVVRETSVEQFF. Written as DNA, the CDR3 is TGCAGCGTTGTCAGAGAGACTAGCGTTGAGCAGTTCTTC.

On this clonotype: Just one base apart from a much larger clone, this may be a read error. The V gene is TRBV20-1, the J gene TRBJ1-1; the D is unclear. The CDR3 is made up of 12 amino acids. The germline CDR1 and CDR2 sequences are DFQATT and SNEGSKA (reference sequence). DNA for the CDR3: TGCAGTGCTAGGTCCCGAAACATTGAAGCTTTCTTT. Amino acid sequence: CSARSRNIEAFF.

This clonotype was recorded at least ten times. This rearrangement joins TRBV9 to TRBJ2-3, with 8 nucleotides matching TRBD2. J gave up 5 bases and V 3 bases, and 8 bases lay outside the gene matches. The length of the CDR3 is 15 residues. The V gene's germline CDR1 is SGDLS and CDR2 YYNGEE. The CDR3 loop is CASSGGVAGRDTQYF. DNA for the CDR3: TGTGCCAGCAGCGGGGGAGTAGCGGGAAGAGATACGCAGTATTTT.

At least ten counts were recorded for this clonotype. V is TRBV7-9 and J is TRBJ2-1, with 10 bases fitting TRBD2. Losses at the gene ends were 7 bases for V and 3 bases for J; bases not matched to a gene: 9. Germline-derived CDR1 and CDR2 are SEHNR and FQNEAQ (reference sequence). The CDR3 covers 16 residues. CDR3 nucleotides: TGTGCCAGCAATGGGCTAGCGGGGGTCGACTACAATGAGCAGTTCTTC. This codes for CASNGLAGVDYNEQFF.